Each of the 9 T cell receptor beta chains below was sequenced from the same sample in a study (dated by TCRdb to between 2015 and 2016). The method was 5' RACE. The run used an Illumina MiSeq. TCRdb took the public reads, trimmed them with fastp at Q25, ran MiXCR for clone calling and kept in-frame beta chains. Merged by CDR3 protein, the rows form single entries marked with the most common genes and DNA. For this sample there are about 54,000 distinct CDR3 sequences; roughly 15% appear just once. About 2.2% of the sample belongs to the ten largest clones. What was sequenced was naive CD4+ T cells sorted from blood. The cell subset or site label of this sample denotes: naive CD4+ T cells, CD4+CD45RA+CD25-. The origin of the receptors is a female donor with breast cancer.

The chain recombines TRBV12-3 or TRBV12-4 with TRBJ2-7, with 8 bases aligning to TRBD1. J gave up 3 bases and V 6 bases, and 13 bases lay outside the gene matches. This CDR3 comprises 16 residues. The CDR3 loop is CASSTRPRGPDYEQYF. The CDR3 DNA reads as TGTGCCAGCAGCACCCGCCCCAGGGGGCCGGACTACGAGCAGTACTTC.

This clonotype was counted a few times. The gene calls are TRBV20-1 and TRBJ1-1, with 9 bases aligning to TRBD1. With 3 bases clipped from V and 4 bases from J, the junction kept 3 bases outside the gene matches. The CDR3 extends over 13 amino acids. Germline V CDR1 and CDR2: DFQATT, SNEGSKA (reference sequence). CDR3 residues: CSASRTGATEAFF. CDR3 in DNA: TGCAGTGCTAGTAGGACAGGGGCCACTGAAGCTTTCTTT.

This clonotype was detected only a few times. This sequence joins TRBV10-3 and TRBJ2-3, with 9 bases identical to TRBD2. V was clipped by 11 bases and J by 5 bases; unmatched bases: 11. The CDR3 is 14 amino acids. Germline loops: CDR1 ENHRY, CDR2 SYGVKD. The CDR3 is CASRGREGVDTQYF. The CDR3 nucleotides read TGTGCCTCTCGTGGGCGGGAGGGCGTAGATACGCAGTATTTT.

This chain connects TRBV28 to TRBJ2-1, with 12 bases lining up with TRBD2. Trimming removed 2 bases from V and 5 bases from J; junction bases left unmatched: 4. The germline V gene encodes CDR1 MDHEN and CDR2 SYDVKM. This CDR3 is 16 amino acids long. CDR3 sequence (DNA): TGTGCCAGCAGTTTAGGACTAGCGGGGATAAACAATGAGCAGTTCTTC. Residues: CASSLGLAGINNEQFF.

V usage is TRBV25-1 and J usage is TRBJ2-3, with D possibly called TRBD1 or TRBD2 (5 bases each). V was trimmed by 2 bases and J by 6 bases, leaving 12 bases between them. The CDR3 runs 14 residues. The germline CDR1 and CDR2 sequences are MGHDK and SYGVNS. CDR3 nucleotides: TGTGCCAGCAGTGAACGTCGGGGCAGCGATACGCAGTATTTT. This encodes CASSERRGSDTQYF.

This clonotype was detected ten times or more. V and J are TRBV9 and TRBJ2-3; 8 bases align to TRBD2. The germline V gene encodes CDR1 SGDLS and CDR2 YYNGEE. The CDR3 sequence is 14 residues long. Trimming cost V 3 bases and J 2 bases; bases outside gene matches: 2. The CDR3 nucleotides read TGTGCCAGCAGCGGCGGGGGGCCCACAGATACGCAGTATTTT. Its protein product is CASSGGGPTDTQYF. The whole variable domain, remainder taken from reference TRBV9 and TRBJ2-3, is DSGVTQTPKHLITATGQRVTLRCSPRSGDLSVYWYQQSLDQGLQFLIQYYNGEERAKGNILERFSAQQFPDLHSELNLSSLELGDSALYFCASSGGGPTDTQYFGPGTRLTVL.

This clonotype was observed many times. The rearrangement links TRBV7-3 to TRBJ1-1; the D is unclear. The CDR3 sequence is 13 residues long. Trimming removed 4 bases at V and 0 bases at J, with 6 bases between. Germline lookup yields CDR1 SGHTA and CDR2 FQGTGA. The chain's CDR3 is CASSSSVNTEAFF. Written as DNA, the CDR3 is TGTGCCAGCAGCTCATCGGTGAACACTGAAGCTTTCTTT. The whole variable domain, remainder taken from reference TRBV7-3 and TRBJ1-1, is GAGVSQTPSNKVTEKGKYVELRCDPISGHTALYWYRQSLGQGPEFLIYFQGTGAADDSGLPNDRFFAVRPEGSVSTLKIQRTERGDSAVYLCASSSSVNTEAFFGQGTRLTVV.

The rearrangement links TRBV6-6 to TRBJ2-1; 13 bases line up with TRBD2. With V trimmed by 4 bases and J by 5 bases, 5 bases remained unmatched. Per germline, CDR1 MNHNY and CDR2 SVGAGI (reference sequence). This CDR3 region has 16 residues. CDR3 amino acids: CASSFRTSGGNNEQFF. CDR3 sequence (DNA): TGTGCCAGCAGTTTCCGGACTAGCGGGGGAAACAATGAGCAGTTCTTC.

Note on this clonotype: A much larger clone sits a single nucleotide away, making a read error possible. V and J are TRBV5-1 and TRBJ2-5; D is unresolved. CDR1 is SGHRS and CDR2 is YFSETQ in the germline V gene. This CDR3 has 14 residues. The CDR3 sequence: CVSRLSAAQETQYF. Here the CDR3 DNA reads TGCGTCAGCAGATTGTCGGCGGCTCAAGAGACCCAGTACTTC.